Presented here are 16 T cell receptor beta chains from one specimen sequenced in a study of regulatory T cells in long-lasting Graves disease. Libraries of TCR beta came from iRepertoire HTBI primers plus Arm-PCR of CDR3 regions. TCRdb ran MiXCR on the multiplex PCR reads and lists one entry per CDR3 protein. The data contain about 460,000 distinct CDR3 sequences, 20% to 25% of them seen just once; the ten biggest clones take up about 12%. The time point: persistent/refractory GD, antithyroid drugs over 5 years with positive TRAb. PBMC-extracted RNA yielded the TCR library. The sequencing here drew on peripheral blood mononuclear cells (PBMCs), taken when the disease was refractory, from a patient treated with antithyroid drugs. The receptors derive from a female donor with Graves disease.

This chain joins TRBV2 and TRBJ2-2; 9 bases fit TRBD1. This CDR3 has 15 residues. Trimming at V came to 5 bases and at J to 3 bases, leaving 4 bases not matched to a gene. The V gene's germline CDR1 is SNHLY and CDR2 FYNNEI. DNA for the CDR3: TGTGCCAGCAGTAAGGGACAGGGACACACCGGGGAGCTGTTTTTT. Translation gives CASSKGQGHTGELFF.

The rearrangement uses TRBV5-1 and TRBJ2-6; a possible D gene is TRBD2 (5 bases). The V gene's germline CDR1 is SGHRS and CDR2 YFSETQ. With 2 bases removed from V and 2 bases from J, the gap between germline ends came to 11 bases. This CDR3 is 16 amino acids long. The CDR3 loop is CASSFSGSPGANVLTF. The CDR3 bases are TGCGCCAGCAGCTTTAGTGGGAGCCCTGGGGCCAACGTCCTGACTTTC.

This clonotype was detected ten times or more. V usage is TRBV29-1 and J usage is TRBJ1-2; D not certain. Germline CDR1 SQVTM, CDR2 ANQGSEA. The V end was cut by 4 bases, the J end by 2 bases, with 11 bases between. The CDR3 is 13 amino acids. This CDR3 reads CSVVRIDNYGYTF. CDR3 in DNA: TGCAGCGTTGTCAGGATTGACAACTATGGCTACACCTTC.

The table lists this clonotype with many counts. The rearrangement links TRBV13 to TRBJ2-7; the match to TRBD1 covers 9 bases. V shed 5 bases, J shed 2 bases, and the junction held 7 bases outside the gene matches. The germline V gene has CDR1 PRHDT and CDR2 FYEKMQ (reference sequence). CDR3 length: 15 amino acids. CDR3 sequence (DNA): TGTGCCAGCAGCCTCGGACAGGGGAGTCCCTACGAGCAGTACTTC. Its protein is CASSLGQGSPYEQYF.

A few counts support this clonotype. The gene calls are TRBV29-1 and TRBJ2-7, with D perhaps matching TRBD1 (5 bases). The CDR3 extends over 11 amino acids. Germline V lookup: CDR1 SQVTM, CDR2 ANQGSEA. Trimming removed 8 bases at V and 7 bases at J, with 15 bases between. CDR3 DNA: TGCAGCACCACTACAGGTTCGGAGCAGTACTTC. Translating gives CSTTTGSEQYF.

This clonotype was recorded only once. A much larger clone is a single base away; this may be a read error. J is TRBJ2-7 and V is TRBV6-5; the D call may be TRBD1 or TRBD2 (5 bases each). Germline V gene lookup returns CDR1 MNHEY and CDR2 SVGAGI. CDR3 length equals 14 residues. The CDR3 protein is CASRYSRGQNEQYF. The CDR3 DNA reads as TGTGCCAGCAGATACTCGAGGGGCCAGAATGAGCAGTACTTC.

This sequence joins TRBV2 and TRBJ2-7, with 9 bases that match TRBD1. The CDR3 is 12 amino acids. CDR1 is SNHLY and CDR2 is FYNNEI in the germline V gene. The V gene end was trimmed by 6 bases and the J gene end by 6 bases; junction bases not matched to a gene: 3. In DNA form, the CDR3 reads TGTGCCAGCAGAGAGGACAGGGGCGAGCAGTACTTC. It is translated as CASREDRGEQYF.

In this sample, this clonotype turned up a few times. The chain links TRBV7-2 to TRBJ2-2; TRBD1 agrees at 7 bases. Germline V gives CDR1 SGHTA, CDR2 FQGNSA. The V and J ends lost 3 bases and 5 bases, in that order; junction bases with no gene match: 3. The CDR3 covers 14 residues. This CDR3 is CASSFPTGTGELFF. The CDR3 DNA follows: TGTGCCAGCAGCTTCCCGACAGGGACCGGGGAGCTGTTTTTT.

CDR3 sequence: CASRDPFYEQYF. The DNA for the CDR3 is TGTGCCAGCCGGGACCCCTTCTACGAGCAGTACTTC. V usage is TRBV27 and J usage is TRBJ2-7; tentatively, D is TRBD1 or TRBD2 (5 bases each). Trimming took 8 bases from V and 3 from J, leaving 11 bases between them. This CDR3 is built from 12 residues. Germline CDR1 is MNHEY and CDR2 is SMNVEV (reference sequence).

V gene TRBV2 combines with J gene TRBJ2-1; 8 bases align to TRBD2. CDR1 and CDR2 from the germline V gene are SNHLY and FYNNEI. J lost 9 bases, V lost 0 bases, and 4 bases had no gene match. This CDR3 comprises 14 residues. CDR3 sequence reads: CASSEALRGGEQFF. The CDR3 nucleotides read TGTGCCAGCAGTGAAGCGCTTCGGGGGGGTGAGCAGTTCTTC.

This clonotype was seen ten or more times. The chain links TRBV28 to TRBJ1-1; D is ambiguous. CDR1 is MDHEN, CDR2 SYDVKM, per germline. The CDR3 has 14 residues. V lost 5 bases and J 0 bases, leaving 10 bases between the germline ends. The DNA of the CDR3 is TGTGCCAGCAGTCGACGGAACATGAACACTGAAGCTTTCTTT. Amino acids: CASSRRNMNTEAFF.

This clonotype was seen many times. The J gene is TRBJ1-2, the V gene TRBV5-1; 8 bases agree with TRBD1. Germline CDR1 and CDR2: SGHRS and YFSETQ. The CDR3 runs 13 residues. The V and J ends lost 2 bases and 4 bases, in that order; junction bases with no gene match: 1. The CDR3 DNA reads TGCGCCAGCAGCTTTGACAGGGGCTATGGCTACACCTTC. Encoded protein: CASSFDRGYGYTF.

This clonotype was counted at least ten times. The CDR3: CASRTRAGRETQYF. CDR3 DNA: TGTGCCAGCAGGACTAGGGCAGGGCGGGAGACCCAGTACTTC. This chain connects TRBV6-1 to TRBJ2-5; weak D call: TRBD2 (6 bases). There are 14 residues in the CDR3. Germline V gene lookup returns CDR1 MNHNS and CDR2 SASEGT. V shed 6 bases and J shed 5 bases, with 16 bases lying between them.

Of note for this clonotype: Just one base apart from a much larger clone, this may be a read error. V gene TRBV29-1 combines with J gene TRBJ2-5; the match to TRBD2 covers 9 bases. CDR1 and CDR2 from the germline V gene are SQVTM and ANQGSEA. The V gene end was trimmed by 1 base and the J gene end by 7 bases; junction bases not matched to a gene: 10. The CDR3 has 15 amino acids. CDR3: CSVEGGSGGGGTQYF. CDR3 nucleotides: TGCAGCGTTGAAGGGGGTAGCGGGGGTGGAGGGACCCAGTACTTC.

There are many counts of this clonotype. This chain connects TRBV5-1 to TRBJ1-4; weak D call: TRBD1 (5 bases). The V gene's germline CDR1 is SGHRS and CDR2 YFSETQ. This CDR3 has 14 amino acids. The V end lost 3 bases, the J end lost 8 bases, and 14 bases lay between the germline ends. The CDR3 here is CASSSGRVEEKLFF. CDR3 nucleotide sequence: TGCGCCAGCAGCTCGGGACGCGTGGAGGAAAAACTGTTTTTT.

This clonotype showed up many times. The chain has TRBV24-1 and TRBJ2-5; D is possibly TRBD1 or TRBD2 (5 bases each). V lost 0 bases and J lost 3, with 13 bases in between. Germline V gene data show CDR1 as KGHDR and CDR2 as SFDVKD. The CDR3 length is 16 residues. Here the CDR3 reads CATSDLQSGDEETQYF. Written as DNA, the CDR3 is TGTGCCACCAGTGATTTGCAGTCCGGGGACGAAGAGACCCAGTACTTC.